Shown below are 6 T cell receptor beta chains from a single sample sequenced in a study of human T cells and chemical hapten exposure (dated by TCRdb to the early 2020s). According to the study, the label for this sample's time point signals: pre-sensitization, week 0. The treatment or condition tag for this specimen amounts to: therapeutic diphenylcyclopropenone sensitization with weekly scalp DPC. The method behind the library was RACE. The reads were generated on a NextSeq 500. The public reads were reprocessed in TCRdb via fastp at Q25 and MiXCR, keeping in-frame beta chains. Each CDR3 protein appears once, grouped with its most common genes and DNA. The sample table shows tens of thousands of distinct CDR3 sequences, and 11% to 15% are seen once. The ten top clones hold about 4.6% of the sample. The material sequenced was whole blood, taken in connection with sensitization to the hapten diphenylcyclopropenone (DPC). All receptors derive from a woman in her fifties or sixties with alopecia areata. Some clones in this sample may be carry-over from other donors' samples.

This clonotype was detected many times. The rearrangement uses TRBV4-3 and TRBJ2-3, with 14 positions matching TRBD2. Per the germline V gene, CDR1 is LGHNA and CDR2 is YSLEER. The CDR3 totals 18 residues. Trimming cost V 4 bases and J 1 base; bases outside gene matches: 7. CDR3 amino acids: CASSPGLAGGPGTDTQYF. CDR3 DNA: TGCGCCAGCAGCCCCGGACTAGCGGGAGGCCCAGGCACAGATACGCAGTATTTT.

This clonotype showed up just a few times. The gene calls are TRBV10-2 and TRBJ2-5; 9 bases match TRBD2. The germline V gene has CDR1 WSHSY and CDR2 SAAADI. The V gene end was trimmed by 4 bases and the J gene end by 2 bases; junction bases not matched to a gene: 5. The length of the CDR3 is 15 residues. The CDR3 sequence: CASSGGLAGQETQYF. The CDR3 nucleotides are TGCGCCAGCAGTGGGGGCCTAGCGGGGCAAGAGACCCAGTACTTC.

This clonotype showed up just a few times. V and J are TRBV5-1 and TRBJ2-2; TRBD1 matches 8 bases. Per the germline V gene, CDR1 is SGHRS and CDR2 is YFSETQ. With V trimmed by 3 bases and J by 4 bases, 11 bases remained unmatched. This CDR3 is built from 17 residues. CDR3 DNA sequence: TGCGCCAGCAGCTCCGGAACTAAGACAGGGGTCACCGGGGAGCTGTTTTTT. As protein: CASSSGTKTGVTGELFF.

In this sample, this clonotype turned up a few times. The chain is built from TRBV27 and TRBJ2-6; possibly TRBD2 for D (6 bases). Per germline, CDR1 MNHEY and CDR2 SMNVEV (reference sequence). The CDR3 is 16 amino acids. V lost 7 bases, J lost 0 bases, and 13 bases lay in between. The DNA for the CDR3 is TGTGCCAGCACCGGGAGATTAAGCTCTGGGGCCAACGTCCTGACTTTC. Protein: CASTGRLSSGANVLTF.

This clonotype showed up many times. V is TRBV20-1 and J is TRBJ2-7; D ambiguous. This CDR3 contains 13 residues. Trimming stripped 2 bases from V and 2 bases from J, with 10 bases between. CDR1 DFQATT and CDR2 SNEGSKA come from the germline V gene (reference sequence). In nucleotides, the CDR3 is TGCAGTGCTAGACGGCCCCCAACCTACGAGCAGTACTTC. This sequence encodes CSARRPPTYEQYF.

The V gene is TRBV5-1, the J gene TRBJ1-4; D not certain. The V end was cut by 2 bases, the J end by 4 bases, with 9 bases between. This CDR3 is 14 amino acids long. CDR1 is SGHRS and CDR2 is YFSETQ in the germline V gene. The CDR3 sequence: CASSFGEINEKLFF. CDR3 coding DNA: TGCGCCAGCAGCTTCGGGGAAATTAATGAAAAACTGTTTTTT.